A few counts support the clone carrying this T cell receptor beta chain. The germline V gene encodes CDR1 SGHNT and CDR2 YYREEE (reference sequence). The CDR3 spans 14 residues. V was clipped by 4 bases and J by 6 bases; unmatched bases: 5. The data are from a study of shared clonotypes between healthy human individuals. On the study more broadly: The study used three CD4 naive, three CD4 memory, two CD8 naive and one CD8 memory plate per donor.

The protocol was immunoSEQ multiplex PCR, while the TCRdb copy is restricted to in-frame clones and leaves out a portion. Here the sample spans about 670,000 clones, 72% being singletons. The sequence was obtained from a woman younger than 45 in good health. The chain is built from TRBV5-4 and TRBJ2-1, with 9 bases that match TRBD2. Sequencing input: memory CD4+ T cells sorted from blood. The subset was: CD45RA-negative fraction. As DNA, the CDR3 is TGTGCCAGCAGCCACCGTAGCGGGAGCAATGAGCAGTTCTTC. Translated: CASSHRSGSNEQFF.